This TCR beta chain was captured in a study of blood T cell repertoires in COVID-19 (dated by TCRdb to between 2020 and 2021). Some background on the complete study: Collaborator samples came from the United States, Italy and Spain and covered acute and convalescent phases of COVID-19. The prospective study material was composed of cDNA or gDNA derived from T cells, B-cell-depleted T cells, or PBMCs. Samples came from the ongoing ImmuneRACE study (first 160 participants) plus 1,254 subjects from 6 global collaborators. The dataset comprised deeply sampled blood TCRbeta repertoires from subjects exposed to, actively infected with, or recovered from COVID-19. The sample metadata nearly always contained a de-identified subject ID, COVID-19 status, age in years and sex. The repertoires were released in a freely available public database intended as a resource for research on the immune response to SARS-CoV-2. HLA class I and class II types, where available, came from metadata supplied by the sample provider rather than from assay-based typing.

V is reduced by 6 bases and J by 1 base, leaving a spacing of 12 bases between them. The germline V gene yields SQVTM for CDR1 and ANQGSEA for CDR2. The CDR3, cysteine through phenylalanine, is 13 amino acids long. Here the CDR3 DNA is all that survives: 39 bases in frame from base 1. On the study overall, not on this receptor specifically: The amount of clinical and demographic metadata varied by source and participant and was provided uncurated.

Only a few counts were recorded for this clone. What this receptor recognizes is not known. The input lacks base qualities; no much larger clone sits a single base away. Collaborating institutions collected whole blood in K2EDTA tubes following their own protocols. For TCRbeta analysis, collaborator samples were shipped as frozen whole blood, as isolated PBMCs, or as DNA extracted from either sample type. TCRbeta CDR3 regions were amplified from genomic DNA using the immunoSEQ Assay, a bias-controlled multiplex PCR. The paper's processing steps were these. Within the assay, amplification of reference gene primers was used to estimate how many nucleated cells each sample contained. To quantify the absolute abundance of each unique TCRbeta CDR3 rearrangement, sequence reads were collapsed and filtered. For each sample, productive Simpson clonality was calculated as the square root of Simpson's diversity index across productive rearrangements. Drawn from immuneACCESS, this table holds only the in-frame rearrangements with V and J called that TCRdb kept. Clones are partly lost; checked studies trace under half to an unresolved V gene and leave the rest unexplained. V and J calls and clone size are copied from that table; D and trimming were computed from the DNA. Across this sample there are 150,000 to 200,000 clones, with around 81% seen only once. In total, the top ten clones hold approximately 9.9% of the sample.

Sequencing input: peripheral blood. This clonotype originated in a man aged 60 to 69 with active or convalescent COVID-19. The rearranged segments are TRBV29-1 and TRBJ1-1, with TRBD1 as a weak D call on 6 bases. The CDR3 corresponds to CSVTGSANTEAFF. The nucleotide sequence reads TGCAGCGTGACAGGTAGTGCGAACACTGAAGCTTTCTTT.